A selection of T cell receptor beta chains follows, all from one sample in a study of vaccination effects on CD4 cells after COVID-19. Which antigens these TCRs recognize remains unknown. Produced via immunoSEQ multiplex PCR; TCRdb's table is partial and in-frame only. Among about 70,000 clones, 80% were seen once, and the ten largest hold approximately 12%. The specimen comprised CD4+ T cells from PBMCs cultured with SARS-CoV-2 spike peptides, sampled before COVID-19 vaccination. The receptors come from a human donor who received a COVID-19 vaccine. Both conserved end residues are part of each CDR3. A D gene is named only where the DNA matches it firmly. A row's size may be missing; if present it is once, few, many or a size class.

cdr3_nt: TGTGCCTGGTCTCAGGGGTTAGGAGGCTACACCTTC; cdr3_aa: CAWSQGLGGYTF; j_call: TRBJ1-2; v_call: TRBV30; clone_size: -; d_call: -
cdr3_nt: TGTGCCAGCAGCGCCCTCCCGGGACCATTGTACTTC; cdr3_aa: CASSALPGPLYF; j_call: TRBJ2-5; v_call: TRBV9; clone_size: once; d_call: -
cdr3_nt: TGTGCCAGTAGTACGACAGGGCAAGCCCAGCCCCAGCATTTT; cdr3_aa: CASSTTGQAQPQHF; j_call: TRBJ1-5; v_call: TRBV19; clone_size: few; d_call: TRBD1
cdr3_nt: TGTGCCAGCAGTGTTACAGGGGGTAGCAATCAGCCCCAGCATTTT; cdr3_aa: CASSVTGGSNQPQHF; j_call: TRBJ1-5; v_call: TRBV6-4; clone_size: -; d_call: TRBD1
cdr3_nt: TGTGCCAGCATTAACAGCCCAAATCAGCCCCAGCATTTT; cdr3_aa: CASINSPNQPQHF; j_call: TRBJ1-5; v_call: TRBV28; clone_size: -; d_call: -
cdr3_nt: TGTGCCAGCAGCTTATATGACAGACGGTTCAAAAACATTCAGTACTTC; cdr3_aa: CASSLYDRRFKNIQYF; j_call: TRBJ2-4; v_call: TRBV7-2; clone_size: -; d_call: -
cdr3_nt: TGCGCCAGCAGCTCGGGGACAGGGACCCCAGATACGCAGTATTTT; cdr3_aa: CASSSGTGTPDTQYF; j_call: TRBJ2-3; v_call: TRBV5-1; clone_size: -; d_call: TRBD1
cdr3_nt: TGTGCCAGCAGTGAACTCCGTGGGGCCTCTGAAGCTTTCTTT; cdr3_aa: CASSELRGASEAFF; j_call: TRBJ1-1; v_call: TRBV6-1; clone_size: -; d_call: -
cdr3_nt: TGCGCCAGCAGCCAAGGGGATAGCAATCAGCCCCAGCATTTT; cdr3_aa: CASSQGDSNQPQHF; j_call: TRBJ1-5; v_call: TRBV4-1; clone_size: -; d_call: -
cdr3_nt: TGTGCCTGGACTAGGGGACTAGCGGTCTACAATGAGCAGTTCTTC; cdr3_aa: CAWTRGLAVYNEQFF; j_call: TRBJ2-1; v_call: TRBV30; clone_size: -; d_call: TRBD2